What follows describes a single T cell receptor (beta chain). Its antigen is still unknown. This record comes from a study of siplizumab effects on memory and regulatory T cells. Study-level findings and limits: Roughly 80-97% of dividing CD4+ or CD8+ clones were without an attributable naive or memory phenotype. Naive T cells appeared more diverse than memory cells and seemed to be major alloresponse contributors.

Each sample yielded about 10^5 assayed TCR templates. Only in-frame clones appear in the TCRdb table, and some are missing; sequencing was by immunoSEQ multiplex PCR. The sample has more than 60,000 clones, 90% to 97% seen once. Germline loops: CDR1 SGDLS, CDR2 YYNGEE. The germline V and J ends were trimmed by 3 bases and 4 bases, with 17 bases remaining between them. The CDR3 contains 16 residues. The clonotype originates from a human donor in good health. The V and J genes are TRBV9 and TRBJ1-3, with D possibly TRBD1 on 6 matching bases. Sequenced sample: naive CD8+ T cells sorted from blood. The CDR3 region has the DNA TGTGCCAGCAGCGCAGACCAGGGGACACAGGGAAACACCATATATTTT. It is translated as CASSADQGTQGNTIYF.